The 10 T cell receptor beta chains given below trace back to one sample, sequenced in a study of circulating and synovial CD4+ cells in juvenile arthritis. The method was immunoSEQ multiplex PCR; TCRdb's version includes in-frame clones alone and lacks a portion of them. The sample shows tens of thousands of clones, 95% to 96% of them seen only once. Sequencing was done on a sample of CD4+ T cells from blood. The receptors were gathered from a human donor with juvenile idiopathic arthritis.

The chain links TRBV7-9 to TRBJ2-7, with D hard to call. Germline CDR1 reads SEHNR; CDR2 reads FQNEAQ (reference sequence). CDR3 size: 13 residues. Trimming left V 3 bases short and J 9 bases short, with 15 bases between. This CDR3 is CASSFDAPRGQYF. The CDR3 region has the DNA TGTGCCAGCAGCTTTGATGCCCCGCGTGGGCAGTACTTC.

The J gene is TRBJ2-7, the V gene TRBV18; a possible D gene is TRBD1 (6 bases). There are 13 residues in the CDR3. V was shortened by 3 bases and J by 3 bases, with 9 bases between the two germline ends. Looked up from germline, CDR1 is KGHSH and CDR2 is LQKENI. The CDR3 nucleotides read TGTGCCAGCTCACCCAGACAGGACTACGAGCAGTACTTC. It translates to CASSPRQDYEQYF.

This clone was recorded once. The rearrangement uses TRBV5-5 and TRBJ2-1, with 9 nucleotides matching TRBD1. With V trimmed by 2 bases and J by 2 bases, 8 bases remained unmatched. CDR3 length equals 17 residues. Germline CDR1 SGHKS, CDR2 YYEKEE (reference sequence). For the CDR3, the DNA is TGTGCCAGCAGCTTTCTACCGGGACAGGGAACCTACAATGAGCAGTTCTTC. Its translation is CASSFLPGQGTYNEQFF.

This chain joins TRBV6-6 and TRBJ1-2; the match to TRBD1 covers 7 bases. The CDR3 sequence is 15 residues long. The junction had 10 bases not matched to a gene; V was cut back by 5 bases and J by 4 bases. The V gene's germline CDR1 is MNHNY and CDR2 SVGAGI (reference sequence). CDR3 sequence (DNA): TGTGCCAGCAGTAGGTTAGACAGGGCCAGCTATGGCTACACCTTC. Translating gives CASSRLDRASYGYTF.

V usage is TRBV10-3 and J usage is TRBJ1-5; D is perhaps TRBD1 (6 bases). Germline CDR1 ENHRY, CDR2 SYGVKD. This CDR3 has 15 residues. V gave up 3 bases and J gave up 7 bases, with 16 bases separating them. The CDR3, as DNA: TGTGCCATCAGTGACAAGAGGGGGGAGGGCCAGCCCCAGCATTTT. This sequence encodes CAISDKRGEGQPQHF.

The chain employs TRBV7-3 and TRBJ2-1; a possible D gene is TRBD2 (5 bases). Germline lookup yields CDR1 SGHTA and CDR2 FQGTGA. This CDR3 region has 15 residues. Deletions cut 3 bases from V and 0 bases from J, with 9 bases between. DNA for the CDR3: TGTGCCAGCAGCTTCGGACTGCCCTCCTACAATGAGCAGTTCTTC. Protein product: CASSFGLPSYNEQFF.

This clone was seen just once. This chain uses TRBV6-1 with TRBJ1-4, with a possible D match to TRBD1 (6 bases). The V end was cut by 7 bases, the J end by 8 bases, with 17 bases between. Germline CDR1 reads MNHNS; CDR2 reads SASEGT. This CDR3 contains 14 residues. The CDR3 loop is CASTRAGGGEKLFF. CDR3 in DNA: TGTGCCAGCACCCGCGCGGGGGGCGGGGAAAAACTGTTTTTT.

The chain uses TRBV6-5 and TRBJ1-1; D remains ambiguous. The CDR3 runs 15 residues. Germline CDR1 MNHEY, CDR2 SVGAGI. Trimming pared 0 bases from V and 1 base from J, leaving 9 bases between. CDR3 bases: TGTGCCAGCAGTTACTCGTTTGGAGAGAACACTGAAGCTTTCTTT. Translation gives CASSYSFGENTEAFF.

The J gene is TRBJ1-2, the V gene TRBV6-1; no clear D. This CDR3 region has 13 residues. The germline CDR1 and CDR2 sequences are MNHNS and SASEGT. The germline V and J ends were trimmed by 8 bases and 4 bases, with 14 bases remaining between them. CDR3 DNA sequence: TGTGCCAGCCTTAGGAACCCGGGCTATGGCTACACCTTC. Encoded protein: CASLRNPGYGYTF.

This rearrangement joins TRBV10-3 to TRBJ2-6; 7 nucleotides line up with TRBD1. The V and J ends lost 2 bases and 0 bases, in that order; junction bases with no gene match: 4. This CDR3 has 17 amino acids. Looked up from germline, CDR1 is ENHRY and CDR2 is SYGVKD. The CDR3 region is CAISEGQASSGANVLTF. The CDR3 DNA reads TGTGCCATCAGTGAGGGACAGGCGAGCTCTGGGGCCAACGTCCTGACTTTC.